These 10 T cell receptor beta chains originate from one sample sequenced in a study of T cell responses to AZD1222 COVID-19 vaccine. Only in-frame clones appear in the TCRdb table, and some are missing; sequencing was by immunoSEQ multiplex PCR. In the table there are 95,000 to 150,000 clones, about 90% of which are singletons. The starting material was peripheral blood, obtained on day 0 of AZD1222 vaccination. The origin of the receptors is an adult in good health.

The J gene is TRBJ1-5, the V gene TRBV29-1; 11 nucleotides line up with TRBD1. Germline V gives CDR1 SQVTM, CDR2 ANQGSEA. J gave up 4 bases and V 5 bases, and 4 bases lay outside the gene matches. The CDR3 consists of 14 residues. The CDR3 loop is CSVWDRGSNQPQHF. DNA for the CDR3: TGCAGCGTTTGGGACAGGGGGTCGAATCAGCCCCAGCATTTT.

The CDR3 sequence: CASSLFPGGGYGYTF. The CDR3 region has the DNA TGTGCCAGCAGTTTATTCCCAGGGGGCGGCTATGGCTACACCTTC. The chain has TRBV27 and TRBJ1-2, with 8 bases matching TRBD1. V lost 1 base and J lost 4; bases outside the gene matches: 5. Per germline, CDR1 MNHEY and CDR2 SMNVEV (reference sequence). The length of the CDR3 is 15 residues.

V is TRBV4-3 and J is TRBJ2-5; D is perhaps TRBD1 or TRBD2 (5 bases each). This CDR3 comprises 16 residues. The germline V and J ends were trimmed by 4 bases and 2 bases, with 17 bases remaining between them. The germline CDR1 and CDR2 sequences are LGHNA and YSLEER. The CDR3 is CASSLLPGAEQETQYF. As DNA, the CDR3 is TGCGCCAGCAGCCTCCTACCCGGGGCAGAGCAAGAGACCCAGTACTTC.

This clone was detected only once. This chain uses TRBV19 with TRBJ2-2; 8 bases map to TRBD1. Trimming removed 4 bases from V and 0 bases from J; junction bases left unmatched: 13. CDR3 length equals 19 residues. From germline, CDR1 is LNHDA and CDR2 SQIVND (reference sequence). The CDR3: CASSTAVVPGGANTGELFF. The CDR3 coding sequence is TGTGCCAGTAGTACCGCGGTGGTTCCAGGGGGCGCGAACACCGGGGAGCTGTTTTTT.

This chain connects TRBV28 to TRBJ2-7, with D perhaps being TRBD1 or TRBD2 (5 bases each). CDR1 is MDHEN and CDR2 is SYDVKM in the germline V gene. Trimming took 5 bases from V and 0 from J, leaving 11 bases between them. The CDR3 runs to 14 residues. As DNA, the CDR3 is TGTGCCAGCAGTAAGGCAGGGAGCTCCTACGAGCAGTACTTC. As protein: CASSKAGSSYEQYF.

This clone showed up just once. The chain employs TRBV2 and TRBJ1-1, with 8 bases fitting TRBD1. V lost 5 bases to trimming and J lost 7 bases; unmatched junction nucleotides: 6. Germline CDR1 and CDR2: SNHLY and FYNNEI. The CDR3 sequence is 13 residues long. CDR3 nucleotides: TGTGCCAGCAGTCAGGACAGGGCCATTGAAGCTTTCTTT. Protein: CASSQDRAIEAFF.

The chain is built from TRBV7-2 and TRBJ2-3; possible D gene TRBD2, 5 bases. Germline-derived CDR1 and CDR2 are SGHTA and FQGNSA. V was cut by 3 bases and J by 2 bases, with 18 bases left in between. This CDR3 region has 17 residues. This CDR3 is CASSFLRGLPVTDTQYF. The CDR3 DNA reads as TGTGCCAGCAGCTTCTTAAGAGGACTGCCAGTCACAGATACGCAGTATTTT.

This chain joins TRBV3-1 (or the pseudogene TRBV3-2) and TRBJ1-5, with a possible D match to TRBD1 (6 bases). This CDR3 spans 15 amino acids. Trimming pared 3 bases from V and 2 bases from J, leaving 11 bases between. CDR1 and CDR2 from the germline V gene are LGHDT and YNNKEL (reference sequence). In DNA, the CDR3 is TGTGCCAGCAGCCAGGGGGCAATTCGCAATCAGCCCCAGCATTTT. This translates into CASSQGAIRNQPQHF.

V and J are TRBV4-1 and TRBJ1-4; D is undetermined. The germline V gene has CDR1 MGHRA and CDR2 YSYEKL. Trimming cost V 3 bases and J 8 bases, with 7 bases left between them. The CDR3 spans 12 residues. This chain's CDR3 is CASSHTVEKLFF. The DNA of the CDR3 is TGCGCCAGCAGCCATACCGTGGAAAAACTGTTTTTT.

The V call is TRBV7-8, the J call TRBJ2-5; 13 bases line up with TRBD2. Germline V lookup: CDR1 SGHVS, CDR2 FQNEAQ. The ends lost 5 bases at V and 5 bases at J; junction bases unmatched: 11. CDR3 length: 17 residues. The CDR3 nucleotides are TGTGCCAGCAGCAGAGGACTAGCGGGGGTCGTCCGTGAGACCCAGTACTTC. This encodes CASSRGLAGVVRETQYF.